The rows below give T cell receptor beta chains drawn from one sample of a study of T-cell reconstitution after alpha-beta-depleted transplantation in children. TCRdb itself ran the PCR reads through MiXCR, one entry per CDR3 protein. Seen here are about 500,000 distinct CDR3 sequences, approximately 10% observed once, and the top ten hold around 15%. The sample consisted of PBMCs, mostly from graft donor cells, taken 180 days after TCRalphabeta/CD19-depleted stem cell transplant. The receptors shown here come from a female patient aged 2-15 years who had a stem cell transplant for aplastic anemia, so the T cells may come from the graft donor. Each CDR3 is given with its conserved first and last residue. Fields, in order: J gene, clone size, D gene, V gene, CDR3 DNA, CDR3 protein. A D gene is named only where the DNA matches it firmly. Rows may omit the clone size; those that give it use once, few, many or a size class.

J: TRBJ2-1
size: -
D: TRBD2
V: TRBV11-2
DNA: TGTGCCAGCAGCTTAGGAGGGACTAGCGGGAGATGGGCCTACAATGAGCAGTTCTTC
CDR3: CASSLGGTSGRWAYNEQFF

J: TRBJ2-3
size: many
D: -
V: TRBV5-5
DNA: TGTGCCAGCAGCTTGGCAACAATCACAGATACGCAGTATTTT
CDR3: CASSLATITDTQYF

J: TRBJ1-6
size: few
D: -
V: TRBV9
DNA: TGTGCCAGCAGCACCCGACAGGATCATAATTCACCCCTCCACTTT
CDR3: CASSTRQDHNSPLHF

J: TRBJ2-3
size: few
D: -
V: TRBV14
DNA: TGTGCCAGCAGCCCAGGTGGGCTTCGACCTAGCACAGATACGCAGTATTTT
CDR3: CASSPGGLRPSTDTQYF

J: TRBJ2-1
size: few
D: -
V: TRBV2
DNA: TGTGCCAGCAGGGAGCGGGCCTCCTACAATGAGCAGTTCTTC
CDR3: CASRERASYNEQFF

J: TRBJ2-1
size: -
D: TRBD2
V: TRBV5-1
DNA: TGCGCCAGCAGGGGGGGTAGCGGGGCCCGTACCTACAATGAGCAGTTCTTC
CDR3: CASRGGSGARTYNEQFF

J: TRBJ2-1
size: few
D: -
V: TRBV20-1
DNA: TGCAGTGTGCGTTCCGGGGCTCAGCACTACAATGAGCAGTTCTTC
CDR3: CSVRSGAQHYNEQFF

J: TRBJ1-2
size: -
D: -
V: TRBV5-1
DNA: TGCGCCAGCAGCCGGGGCCTTACAGGAAACAACTATGGCTACACCTTC
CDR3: CASSRGLTGNNYGYTF

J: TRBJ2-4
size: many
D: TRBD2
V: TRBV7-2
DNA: TGTGCCACCAAGCCTAGCGGGACCCTGGTAAACATTCAGTACTTC
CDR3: CATKPSGTLVNIQYF

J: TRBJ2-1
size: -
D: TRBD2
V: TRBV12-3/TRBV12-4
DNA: TGTGCCAGCAGTGCGGGACTAGCGGGAGGGCCCGGTGGGGAGCAGTTCTTC
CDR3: CASSAGLAGGPGGEQFF

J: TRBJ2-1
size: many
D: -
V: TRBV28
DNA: TGTGCCACTGGTCGGGCCGGCCTTTACAATGAGCAGTTCTTC
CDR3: CATGRAGLYNEQFF

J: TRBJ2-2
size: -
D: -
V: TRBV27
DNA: TGTGCCAGCAGGCTCCAGGCCCTCGGCGGGGAGCTGTTTTTT
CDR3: CASRLQALGGELFF

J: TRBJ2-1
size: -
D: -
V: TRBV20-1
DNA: TGCAGTGCTACCGGGACCTCTACATTAAGCTCCTACAATGAGCAGTTCTTC
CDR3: CSATGTSTLSSYNEQFF

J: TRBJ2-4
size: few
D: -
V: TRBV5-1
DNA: TGCGCCAGCAGCTTGTCAGCAGATAGAGTCATTCAGTACTTC
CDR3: CASSLSADRVIQYF

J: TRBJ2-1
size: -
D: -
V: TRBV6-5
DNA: TGTGCCAGCAGTTATGGGGCCGGCCAGTTCTTC
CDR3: CASSYGAGQFF

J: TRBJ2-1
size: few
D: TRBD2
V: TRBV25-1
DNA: TGTGCCAGCAGTGAAGTAGGTAGCGGGCTGAATGAGCAGTTCTTC
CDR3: CASSEVGSGLNEQFF

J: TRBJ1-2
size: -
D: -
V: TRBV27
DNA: TGTGCCAGCAGCGGCCGCGTCAACTATGGCTACACCTTC
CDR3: CASSGRVNYGYTF

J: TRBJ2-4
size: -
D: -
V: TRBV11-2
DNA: TGTGCCAGCAGCTGGCTGGGGGCCTCCAAAAACATTCAGTACTTC
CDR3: CASSWLGASKNIQYF

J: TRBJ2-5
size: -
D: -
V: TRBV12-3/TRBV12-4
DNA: TGTGCCAGCATCAGGGCCCTAGCGTTAATCGGGCAAGAGACCCAGTACTTC
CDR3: CASIRALALIGQETQYF

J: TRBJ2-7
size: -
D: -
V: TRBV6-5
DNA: TGTGCCAGCAGTTATGCGGGCCACTCCTACGAGCAGTACTTC
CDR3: CASSYAGHSYEQYF

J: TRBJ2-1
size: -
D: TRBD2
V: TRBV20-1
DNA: TGCAGTGCTAGAGAGTGGACGGGAGGGAGCTCCTACAATGAGCAGTTCTTC
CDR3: CSAREWTGGSSYNEQFF

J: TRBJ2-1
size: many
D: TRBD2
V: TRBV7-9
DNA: TGTGCCAGCAGCTTAGGTGTTCGACTAGCGAATGAGCAGTTCTTC
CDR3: CASSLGVRLANEQFF

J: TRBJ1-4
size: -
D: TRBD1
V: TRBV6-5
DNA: TGTGCCAGCAGTTATAGACAGGGACCTAATGAAAAACTGTTTTTT
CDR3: CASSYRQGPNEKLFF

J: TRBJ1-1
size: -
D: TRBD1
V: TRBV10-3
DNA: TGTGCCATCAGTGAGTCGCAGGGGGCAACTGAAGCTTTCTTT
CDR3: CAISESQGATEAFF

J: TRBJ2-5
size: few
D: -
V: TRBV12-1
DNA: TGTGCCAGCAGCTATAATTTTTCGACAGGGTTAGAGACCCAGTACTTC
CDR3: CASSYNFSTGLETQYF

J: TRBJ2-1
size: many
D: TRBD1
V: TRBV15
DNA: TGTGCCACCGGGACAGGGAACTACAATGAGCAGTTCTTC
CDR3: CATGTGNYNEQFF

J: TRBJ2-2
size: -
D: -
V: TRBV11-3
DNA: TGTGCCAGCAGCACTAGGACCGGGGAGCTGTTTTTT
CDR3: CASSTRTGELFF

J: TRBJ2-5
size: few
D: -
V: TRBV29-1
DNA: TGCAGCTCGGACAGCACTCAAGAGACCCAGTACTTC
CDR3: CSSDSTQETQYF

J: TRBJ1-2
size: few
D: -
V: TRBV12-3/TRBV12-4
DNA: TGTGCCAGCAGTTTTTCAAAGGGCAACTATGGCTACACCTTC
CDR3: CASSFSKGNYGYTF

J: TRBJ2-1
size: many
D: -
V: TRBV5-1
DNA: TGCGCCAGCAGCTTGTCCGGGGGTGCCTACAATGAGCAGTTCTTC
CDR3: CASSLSGGAYNEQFF

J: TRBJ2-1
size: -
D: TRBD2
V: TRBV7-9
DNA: TGTGCCAGCAGCTTACGACTAGCGGGACTCTACAATGAGCAGTTCTTC
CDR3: CASSLRLAGLYNEQFF